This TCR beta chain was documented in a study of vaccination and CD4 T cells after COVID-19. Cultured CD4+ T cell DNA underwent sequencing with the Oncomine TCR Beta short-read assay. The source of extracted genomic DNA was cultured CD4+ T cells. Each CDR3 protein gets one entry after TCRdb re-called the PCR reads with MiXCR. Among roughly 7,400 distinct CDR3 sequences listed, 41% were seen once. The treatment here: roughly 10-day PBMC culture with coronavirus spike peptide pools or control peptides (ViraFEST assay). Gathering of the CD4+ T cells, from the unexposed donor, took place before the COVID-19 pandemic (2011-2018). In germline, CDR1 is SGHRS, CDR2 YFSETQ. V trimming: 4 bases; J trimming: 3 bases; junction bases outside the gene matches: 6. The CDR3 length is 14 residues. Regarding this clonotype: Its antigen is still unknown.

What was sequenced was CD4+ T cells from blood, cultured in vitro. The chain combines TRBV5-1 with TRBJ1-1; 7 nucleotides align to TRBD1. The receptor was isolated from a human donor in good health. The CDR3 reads CASSRQGRDTEAFF. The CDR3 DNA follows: TGCGCCAGCAGCCGACAGGGTCGGGACACTGAAGCTTTCTTT.